The source of this T cell receptor (beta chain) is a study of blood T cell repertoires in COVID-19. Whole-study context: Samples of COVID-19 (acute and convalescent) were obtained from the United States, Italy and Spain. PBMCs, B-cell-depleted T cells, or T cells provided the cDNA or gDNA that made up the material.

In the original workflow: Reference gene primer amplification gave estimated nucleated cell counts. Profiled with immunoSEQ multiplex PCR; TCRdb holds only in-frame clones, not every one. V and J calls and clone size are as listed in that table; D and trimming were resolved from the DNA. The sample consists of under 200,000 clones, roughly four fifths of them appearing once. The V gene lost 3 bases and the J gene lost 1 base, with 9 bases spanning the gap. Germline V gene sequence: CDR1 MNHEY, CDR2 SMNVEV (reference sequence). The CDR3 sequence is 14 residues long. This TCR was recovered from a man aged 25 to 45 with active or convalescent COVID-19. The V call is TRBV27, the J call TRBJ1-1, with a weak D call TRBD1 (5 bases). The sample taken for sequencing was peripheral blood. The CDR3 region has the DNA TGTGCCAGCAGTTTGGGGCCGGGGAACACTGAAGCTTTCTTT. Protein sequence: CASSLGPGNTEAFF.